Each of the 27 T cell receptor beta chains below was sequenced from the same sample in a study of blood T cells in healthy people across ages. Primed by a sample-barcoded 5' primer and a J-beta primer mix, a second PCR proceeded for 7 to 11 cycles. TCRdb called the 5' RACE reads again in MiXCR, with one record for every CDR3 protein. The table includes 380,000 or so distinct CDR3 sequences, roughly half detected once. Sequencing was performed on blood. The origin of the receptors is a man aged 55 to 70 in good health.

The chain combines TRBV12-3 or TRBV12-4 with TRBJ2-2; TRBD1 aligns across 11 bases. With V trimmed by 5 bases and J by 6 bases, 8 bases remained unmatched. The CDR3 extends over 16 amino acids. CDR3 DNA sequence: TGTGCCAGCAGTCACAGGACAGGGGGCGCGTCCGGGGAGCTGTTTTTT. Amino acids: CASSHRTGGASGELFF.

V is TRBV6-5 and J is TRBJ2-3; no definite D call. The germline gives CDR1 MNHEY, CDR2 SVGAGI. The CDR3 has 11 amino acids. Trimming cost V 7 bases and J 10 bases, with 12 bases left between them. The CDR3 DNA sequence: TGTGCCAGCACCGATCGGGTTGCGCAGTATTTT. It translates to CASTDRVAQYF.

The chain couples TRBV7-2 to TRBJ2-1; possible D gene TRBD2, 5 bases. Germline CDR1 and CDR2: SGHTA and FQGNSA. V was cut by 5 bases and J by 11 bases, with 13 bases left in between. This CDR3 comprises 12 residues. CDR3 nucleotide sequence: TGTGCCAGCAGCAACCGGGAACCCAAGCAGTTCTTC. Protein product: CASSNREPKQFF.

This clonotype was seen at least ten times. The rearrangement joins TRBV29-1 to TRBJ2-3, with a possible D match to TRBD1 (5 bases). The CDR3 runs to 14 residues. Trimming stripped 5 bases from V and 2 bases from J, with 14 bases between. Germline CDR1 SQVTM, CDR2 ANQGSEA. CDR3 residues: CSVSQQDHTDTQYF. DNA of the CDR3: TGCAGCGTTTCTCAACAGGACCACACAGATACGCAGTATTTT.

The V call is TRBV6-5, the J call TRBJ2-5; 10 bases map to TRBD2. The CDR3 has 15 residues. Trimming at V came to 7 bases and at J to 5 bases, leaving 10 bases not matched to a gene. From germline, CDR1 is MNHEY and CDR2 SVGAGI. The CDR3 DNA reads TGTGCCAGCAATACCGAAGCGGGGGGGAGGGAGACCCAGTACTTC. Translated, it gives CASNTEAGGRETQYF.

This clonotype was found a few times. Just one base apart from a much larger clone, this may be a read error. The rearrangement uses TRBV5-1 and TRBJ2-1, with D perhaps matching TRBD1 (6 bases). The length of the CDR3 is 13 residues. Germline V gene sequence: CDR1 SGHRS, CDR2 YFSETQ. Between the trimmed V and J ends, which lost 3 bases and 4 bases, there was a span of 8 bases. The CDR3 region is CASSWQGYNEQFF. In nucleotides, the CDR3 is TGCGCCAGCAGCTGGCAGGGGTACAATGAGCAGTTCTTC.

The chain employs TRBV3-1 and TRBJ1-2, with TRBD1 matching 7 bases. CDR3 length: 15 residues. After removal of 4 bases from V and 5 bases from J, the junction contained 10 bases not matched to a gene. Germline loops: CDR1 LGHDT, CDR2 YNNKEL (reference sequence). The CDR3 bases are TGTGCCAGCAGCCTCGCGGGACAGCTGGTGTATGGCTACACCTTC. Translation: CASSLAGQLVYGYTF. Full variable domain (missing parts from reference TRBV3-1 and TRBJ1-2): DTAVSQTPKYLVTQMGNDKSIKCEQNLGHDTMYWYKQDSKKFLKIMFSYNNKELIINETVPNRFSPKSPDKAHLNLHINSLELGDSAVYFCASSLAGQLVYGYTFGSGTRLTVV.

The chain has TRBV9 and TRBJ2-1, with a weak D call TRBD2 (6 bases). The length of the CDR3 is 16 residues. Germline CDR1 and CDR2: SGDLS and YYNGEE. V was clipped by 4 bases and J by 5 bases, with 19 bases between them. The CDR3 sequence: CASSPPSGLENNEQFF. The DNA of the CDR3 is TGTGCCAGCAGCCCCCCATCGGGACTGGAAAACAATGAGCAGTTCTTC.

This clonotype was counted only a few times. The chain carries TRBV6-6 and TRBJ2-4; D possibly corresponds to TRBD2 (5 bases). Germline loops: CDR1 MNHNY, CDR2 SVGAGI (reference sequence). CDR3 length equals 15 residues. Between the trimmed V and J ends, which lost 6 bases and 6 bases, there was a span of 18 bases. Here the CDR3 reads CASSRLGGSVNIQYF. Here the CDR3 DNA reads TGTGCCAGCAGCCGTCTGGGCGGGTCGGTAAACATTCAGTACTTC.

About this clonotype itself: A clone one base away is much larger, so this may be a read error. This rearrangement joins TRBV5-8 to TRBJ2-3; D is perhaps TRBD1 or TRBD2 (5 bases each). CDR1 SGHTS and CDR2 YDEGEE come from the germline V gene. CDR3 length: 15 residues. The CDR3 DNA sequence: TGTGCCAGCAGCCCTTTTCACGGGACGACAGAGACGCAGTATTTT. This encodes CASSPFHGTTETQYF.

This sequence joins TRBV5-1 and TRBJ2-5; D possibly corresponds to TRBD1 (5 bases). Trimming stripped 1 base from V and 4 bases from J, with 14 bases between. CDR1 and CDR2 from the germline V gene are SGHRS and YFSETQ. The CDR3 has 15 amino acids. CDR3 residues: CASSLTGAKRETQYF. Written as DNA, the CDR3 is TGCGCCAGCAGCTTGACAGGTGCGAAACGAGAGACCCAGTACTTC.

V gene TRBV29-1 combines with J gene TRBJ2-1; tentatively, D is TRBD1 (6 bases). The CDR3 spans 14 residues. Germline loops: CDR1 SQVTM, CDR2 ANQGSEA. Trimming removed 7 bases from V and 4 bases from J, with 17 bases in between. CDR3: CSAITGTLYNEQFF. CDR3 nucleotides: TGCAGCGCTATAACCGGGACACTTTACAATGAGCAGTTCTTC.

This sequence joins TRBV28 and TRBJ1-5, with 8 bases fitting TRBD1. J was trimmed by 11 bases and V by 1 base; bases with no gene match: 13. Germline V gene sequence: CDR1 MDHEN, CDR2 SYDVKM. This CDR3 spans 16 amino acids. The chain's CDR3 is CASSLSQTGEAVSQHF. The CDR3 region has the DNA TGTGCCAGCAGTTTATCTCAGACAGGGGAAGCGGTGTCCCAGCATTTT.

The chain uses TRBV6-4 and TRBJ2-1, with 9 bases fitting TRBD2. J gave up 11 bases and V 6 bases, and 8 bases lay outside the gene matches. The CDR3 sequence is 13 residues long. The germline V gene has CDR1 MRHNA and CDR2 SNTAGT. The CDR3: CASSETREGKQFF. The CDR3 DNA sequence: TGTGCCAGCAGCGAGACGCGGGAGGGGAAGCAGTTCTTC.

V gene TRBV12-3 or TRBV12-4 combines with J gene TRBJ1-5; TRBD1 is a possible D gene (6 bases). Trimming shortened V by 10 bases and J by 7 bases, and 17 bases separated the two germline ends. This CDR3 spans 13 amino acids. The CDR3: CATRGPLGQPQHF. The CDR3 DNA is TGTGCCACCAGGGGACCCCTAGGGCAGCCCCAGCATTTT.

The chain carries TRBV27 and TRBJ1-2; TRBD1 is a possible D gene (6 bases). Germline V CDR1 and CDR2: MNHEY, SMNVEV (reference sequence). The germline V and J ends were trimmed by 6 bases and 6 bases, with 14 bases remaining between them. The CDR3 totals 13 residues. CDR3 in DNA: TGTGCCAGCAGCAGGGGAGGGGGGGATGGCTACACCTTC. Its protein is CASSRGGGDGYTF.

The rearrangement links TRBV7-3 to TRBJ2-1; D is undetermined. The germline gives CDR1 SGHTA, CDR2 FQGTGA. The V and J ends lost 5 bases and 3 bases respectively, with 8 bases between them. CDR3 length: 13 amino acids. CDR3 protein: CASSADNYNEQFF. For the CDR3, the DNA is TGTGCCAGCAGCGCAGACAACTACAATGAGCAGTTCTTC.

The chain has TRBV27 and TRBJ2-3; tentative D call: TRBD2 (6 bases). Germline assignment: CDR1 MNHEY and CDR2 SMNVEV (reference sequence). V was cut by 2 bases and J by 1 base, with 16 bases left in between. This CDR3 comprises 17 residues. CDR3 residues: CASSLIKFGGGTDTQYF. The DNA of the CDR3 is TGTGCCAGCAGTTTAATCAAGTTTGGAGGGGGCACAGATACGCAGTATTTT.

V is TRBV3-1 and J is TRBJ2-6; D may be TRBD1 or TRBD2 (5 bases each). In germline, CDR1 is LGHDT, CDR2 YNNKEL (reference sequence). V lost 4 bases and J lost 2, with 9 bases in between. The CDR3 sequence is 15 residues long. The CDR3 sequence: CASSLGPTGANVLTF. DNA for the CDR3: TGTGCCAGCAGCCTGGGACCTACTGGGGCCAACGTCCTGACTTTC. The whole variable domain, filled in from reference TRBV3-1 and TRBJ2-6, reads DTAVSQTPKYLVTQMGNDKSIKCEQNLGHDTMYWYKQDSKKFLKIMFSYNNKELIINETVPNRFSPKSPDKAHLNLHINSLELGDSAVYFCASSLGPTGANVLTFGAGSRLTVL.

V usage is TRBV28 and J usage is TRBJ1-6; D is possibly TRBD1 (5 bases). Trimming took 3 bases from V and 10 from J, leaving 13 bases between them. CDR1 is MDHEN and CDR2 is SYDVKM in the germline V gene. The CDR3 totals 14 residues. The CDR3 nucleotides are TGTGCCAGCAGTTTTGCGGGGGGGAGATCACCCCTCCACTTT. Its protein is CASSFAGGRSPLHF.

This clonotype has only a few counts. The V call is TRBV7-2, the J call TRBJ2-1; possible D gene TRBD2, 5 bases. CDR3 length equals 14 residues. The germline V gene has CDR1 SGHTA and CDR2 FQGNSA. V was trimmed by 1 base and J by 4 bases, leaving 8 bases between them. The CDR3 is CASSLEWTYNEQFF. The CDR3 region has the DNA TGTGCCAGCAGCTTAGAGTGGACTTACAATGAGCAGTTCTTC.

This clonotype was seen repeatedly, ten times or more. The chain combines TRBV29-1 with TRBJ2-1, with D perhaps TRBD1 or TRBD2 (6 bases each). The length of the CDR3 is 14 residues. The V and J ends lost 7 bases and 7 bases respectively, with 20 bases between them. Looked up from germline, CDR1 is SQVTM and CDR2 is ANQGSEA. The CDR3 loop is CSAAVGGRYNEQFF. In DNA form, the CDR3 reads TGCAGCGCCGCCGTGGGGGGCAGATATAATGAGCAGTTCTTC.

The chain uses TRBV4-3 and TRBJ2-4; TRBD1 aligns across 8 bases. The assigned J gene may be wrong: the sequence end matches TRBJ2-7 better. The CDR3 loop spans 14 amino acids. Germline values: CDR1 LGHNA, CDR2 YSLEER. The chain's CDR3 is CASSRETGAYEQYF. DNA of the CDR3: TGCGCCAGCAGCCGAGAGACAGGGGCATACGAGCAGTACTTC.

The chain has TRBV12-3 or TRBV12-4 and TRBJ1-2; 8 positions agree with TRBD1. Unmatched junction bases numbered 5, after V lost 1 base and J lost 10 bases. The CDR3 is made up of 13 amino acids. The CDR3 reads CASSLEDREFYTF. Here the CDR3 DNA reads TGTGCCAGCAGTTTAGAGGACAGGGAGTTCTACACCTTC.

The rearrangement joins TRBV3-1 to TRBJ2-7; D might be TRBD2 (6 bases). Trimming shortened V by 3 bases and J by 2 bases, and 11 bases separated the two germline ends. The CDR3 contains 14 residues. Germline CDR1 is LGHDT and CDR2 is YNNKEL (reference sequence). The CDR3 is CASSHLGGTYEQYF. CDR3 DNA sequence: TGTGCCAGCAGCCACCTGGGCGGGACCTACGAGCAGTACTTC.

The chain uses TRBV7-9 and TRBJ1-2; TRBD1 matches at 8 bases. V dropped 5 bases and J dropped 3; count of bases not matched to a gene: 8. This CDR3 has 15 residues. CDR1 and CDR2 (germline): SEHNR, FQNEAQ (reference sequence). CDR3 sequence reads: CASSTKTQGDYGYTF. DNA for the CDR3: TGTGCCAGCAGCACCAAGACACAGGGGGACTATGGCTACACCTTC.

This clonotype was counted between two and nine times. The genes are TRBV5-1 and TRBJ1-2; D not certain. V gave up 4 bases and J gave up 13 bases, with 23 bases separating them. CDR3 length: 14 amino acids. Germline CDR1 is SGHRS and CDR2 is YFSETQ. The chain's CDR3 is CASSQASGPLDGTF. In nucleotides, the CDR3 is TGCGCCAGCAGCCAGGCCTCCGGGCCGCTCGACGGCACCTTC. The full variable domain, in which reference TRBV5-1 and TRBJ1-2 provide the parts outside the CDR3, is KAGVTQTPRYLIKTRGQQVTLSCSPISGHRSVSWYQQTPGQGLQFLFEYFSETQRNKGNFPGRFSGRQFSNSRSEMNVSTLELGDSALYLCASSQASGPLDGTFGSGTRLTVV.